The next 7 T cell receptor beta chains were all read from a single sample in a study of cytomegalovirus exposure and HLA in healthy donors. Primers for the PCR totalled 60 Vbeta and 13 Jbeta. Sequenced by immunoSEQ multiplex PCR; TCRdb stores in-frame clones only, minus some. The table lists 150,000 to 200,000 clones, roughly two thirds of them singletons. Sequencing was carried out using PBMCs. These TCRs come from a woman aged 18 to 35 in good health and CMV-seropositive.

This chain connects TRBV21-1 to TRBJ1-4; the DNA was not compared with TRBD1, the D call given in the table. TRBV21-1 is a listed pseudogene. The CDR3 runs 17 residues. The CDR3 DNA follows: TGTGCCAGCAGCAAAGCGCCCCCCCAGGGAAAGACTGAAAAACTGTTTTTT. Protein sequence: CASSKAPPQGKTEKLFF.

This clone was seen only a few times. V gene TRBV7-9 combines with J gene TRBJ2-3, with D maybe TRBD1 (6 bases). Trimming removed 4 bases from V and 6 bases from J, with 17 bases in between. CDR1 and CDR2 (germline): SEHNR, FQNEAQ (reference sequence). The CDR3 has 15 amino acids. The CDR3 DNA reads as TGTGCCAGCAGCTCTGGACAGCACGGGGTTGATACGCAGTATTTT. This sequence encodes CASSSGQHGVDTQYF.

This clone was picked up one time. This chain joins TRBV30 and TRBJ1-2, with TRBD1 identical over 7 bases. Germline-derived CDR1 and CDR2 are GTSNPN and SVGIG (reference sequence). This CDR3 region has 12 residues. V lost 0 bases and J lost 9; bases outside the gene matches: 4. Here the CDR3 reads CAWSVEGASYTF. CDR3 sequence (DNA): TGTGCCTGGAGTGTAGAGGGGGCGAGCTACACCTTC.

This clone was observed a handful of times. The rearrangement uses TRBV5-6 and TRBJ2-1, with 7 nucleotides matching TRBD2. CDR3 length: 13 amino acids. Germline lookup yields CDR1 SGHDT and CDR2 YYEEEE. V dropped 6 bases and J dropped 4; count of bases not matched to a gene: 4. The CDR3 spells CASNGGIYNEQFF. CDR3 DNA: TGTGCCAGCAACGGGGGGATTTACAATGAGCAGTTCTTC.

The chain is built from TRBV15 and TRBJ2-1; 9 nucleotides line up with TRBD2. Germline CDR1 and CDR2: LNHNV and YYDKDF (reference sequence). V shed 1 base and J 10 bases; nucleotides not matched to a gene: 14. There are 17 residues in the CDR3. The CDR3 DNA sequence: TGTGCCACCAGCAGAGCTAGCGGGACGGGCTTCGTAGGGGAGCAGTTCTTC. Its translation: CATSRASGTGFVGEQFF. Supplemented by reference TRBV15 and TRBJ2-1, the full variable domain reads DAMVIQNPRYQVTQFGKPVTLSCSQTLNHNVMYWYQQKSSQAPKLLFHYYDKDFNNEADTPDNFQSRRPNTSFCFLDIRSPGLGDTAMYLCATSRASGTGFVGEQFFGPGTRLTVL.

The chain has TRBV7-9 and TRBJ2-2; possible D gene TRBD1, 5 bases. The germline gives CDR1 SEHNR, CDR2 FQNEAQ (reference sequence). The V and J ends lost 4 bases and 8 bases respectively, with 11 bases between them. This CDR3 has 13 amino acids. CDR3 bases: TGTGCCAGCAGCTCGCCAAGGGGTGGGGAGCTGTTTTTT. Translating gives CASSSPRGGELFF.

As DNA, the CDR3 is TGTGCCAGCAGCTTAGCGAGCCCGGGGGTTCGCGAGCAGTACTTC. It is translated as CASSLASPGVREQYF. V gene TRBV7-2 combines with J gene TRBJ2-7; possible D gene TRBD2, 6 bases. The CDR3 runs 15 residues. Germline V gene data show CDR1 as SGHTA and CDR2 as FQGNSA. V was clipped by 0 bases and J by 6 bases, with 15 bases between them.